The entry that follows covers one T cell receptor (beta chain) sequence. Its antigen remains unidentified. The study drew all its donors from Caucasian adults living in Nashville, Tennessee. The data were obtained in a study of shared clonotypes between healthy human individuals. General observations from the study: Naive subsets generally had larger estimated richness than memory subsets.

Repertoires were generated with immunoSEQ multiplex PCR, while TCRdb's copy carries only in-frame clones and drops some. In the table there are around 700,000 clones, 55% to 85% of which are singletons. CDR1 MNHNS and CDR2 SASEGT come from the germline V gene. The CDR3 is made up of 14 amino acids. V was cut by 7 bases and J by 4 bases, with 14 bases left in between. Sequencing was done on a sample of memory CD4+ T cells sorted from blood. Subset in this sample: CD45RA-negative fraction. The V gene is TRBV6-1, the J gene TRBJ2-1; a possible D gene is TRBD2 (5 bases). This sequence originates from a woman aged 25-40 years in good health. The CDR3 spells CASNKRADYNEQFF. The CDR3 DNA is TGTGCCAGCAATAAGAGGGCGGATTACAATGAGCAGTTCTTC.